The source of this TCR beta chain is a study of blood T cell repertoires in COVID-19. Study summary: From the United States, Italy and Spain came samples of acute and convalescent COVID-19.

Sequenced by immunoSEQ multiplex PCR; TCRdb stores in-frame clones only, minus some. The sample lists more than 12,000 clones, 80% to 90% occurring once. J was trimmed by 4 bases and V by 3 bases; bases with no gene match: 7. Germline V CDR1 and CDR2: LNHDA, SQIVND (reference sequence). The CDR3 runs 18 residues. V and J are TRBV19 and TRBJ2-4; 15 nucleotides match TRBD2. Input material: peripheral blood. This TCR was recovered from a human donor in a cohort sampled during active COVID-19. CDR3 amino acids: CASSIGTSGGFMKNIQYF. The CDR3 DNA sequence: TGTGCCAGTAGTATCGGGACTAGCGGGGGGTTTATGAAAAACATTCAGTACTTC.